Shown below are 17 T cell receptor beta chains from a single sample sequenced in a study of cytomegalovirus exposure and HLA in healthy donors. A multiplex PCR was run with 60 Vbeta primers and 13 Jbeta primers. TCRdb's copy holds only in-frame clones and misses some; the assay was immunoSEQ multiplex PCR. This sample's table has about 46,000 clones. What was sequenced was PBMCs. These receptors were collected from a woman aged 40 to 50 in good health and CMV-seronegative.

The gene calls are TRBV18 and TRBJ2-5, with a weak D call TRBD1 (6 bases). Looked up from germline, CDR1 is KGHSH and CDR2 is LQKENI. V was pared by 3 bases and J by 5 bases, with 16 bases between. The CDR3 runs to 15 residues. The DNA for the CDR3 is TGTGCCAGCTCACCCCGGAAGGGGGACGGCGAGACCCAGTACTTC. This gives the protein CASSPRKGDGETQYF.

This rearrangement joins TRBV6-5 to TRBJ2-5; 9 bases are a match to TRBD1. The V segment lost 0 bases and the J segment 5 bases; nucleotides outside the gene matches: 7. The CDR3 length is 16 residues. CDR1 and CDR2 from the germline V gene are MNHEY and SVGAGI. CDR3 DNA sequence: TGTGCCAGCAGTTACTCGAACAGGGGGCGCGGTGAGACCCAGTACTTC. Protein sequence: CASSYSNRGRGETQYF.

V is TRBV13 and J is TRBJ1-2, with 7 nucleotides matching TRBD1. Germline V lookup: CDR1 PRHDT, CDR2 FYEKMQ (reference sequence). Trimming removed 2 bases from V and 2 bases from J; junction bases left unmatched: 8. The CDR3 totals 16 residues. The CDR3 reads CASSLPGQPSNYGYTF. The CDR3 DNA is TGTGCCAGCAGCTTACCGGGACAGCCTTCGAACTATGGCTACACCTTC.

V and J are TRBV5-1 and TRBJ1-1; no definite D call. V dropped 0 bases and J dropped 0 bases, with 6 bases sitting between them. This CDR3 has 14 residues. From germline, CDR1 is SGHRS and CDR2 YFSETQ. The CDR3, as DNA: TGCGCCAGCAGCTTGGTTAGTATGAACACTGAAGCTTTCTTT. It codes for CASSLVSMNTEAFF.

The V gene is TRBV4-3, the J gene TRBJ2-7, with no clear D. The CDR3 contains 16 residues. Per the germline V gene, CDR1 is LGHNA and CDR2 is YSLEER. Trimming shortened V by 4 bases and J by 2 bases, and 18 bases separated the two germline ends. For the CDR3, the DNA is TGCGCCAGCAGCCGAGAAACGGTGTCCCCCGCCTACGAGCAGTACTTC. It yields the protein CASSRETVSPAYEQYF.

The V and J genes are TRBV29-1 and TRBJ1-1, with D unresolved. CDR1 and CDR2 from the germline V gene are SQVTM and ANQGSEA. The CDR3 consists of 11 residues. Trimming shortened V by 3 bases and J by 6 bases, and 8 bases separated the two germline ends. The CDR3 region is CSVEAGAEAFF. For the CDR3, the DNA is TGCAGCGTTGAGGCGGGCGCTGAAGCTTTCTTT. Full variable domain (missing parts from reference TRBV29-1 and TRBJ1-1): SAVISQKPSRDICQRGTSLTIQCQVDSQVTMMFWYRQQPGQSLTLIATANQGSEATYESGFVIDKFPISRPNLTFSTLTVSNMSPEDSSIYLCSVEAGAEAFFGQGTRLTVV.

J is TRBJ2-7 and V is TRBV19, with 9 bases lining up with TRBD1. Germline values: CDR1 LNHDA, CDR2 SQIVND (reference sequence). J was trimmed by 5 bases and V by 6 bases; bases with no gene match: 8. The CDR3 has 14 residues. CDR3 in DNA: TGTGCCAGTAGGACCGGGACAGGGATAAACGAGCAGTACTTC. Translating it yields CASRTGTGINEQYF.

CDR3 bases: TGCGCCAGCAGCGCAGGGACTAGCCGCAATGAGCAGTTCTTC. Amino acid sequence: CASSAGTSRNEQFF. The chain is built from TRBV5-1 and TRBJ2-1; 9 bases align to TRBD2. Germline V gives CDR1 SGHRS, CDR2 YFSETQ. Germline trimming cut 4 bases from V and 6 bases from J; bases unmatched to any gene: 5. The CDR3 is 14 amino acids.

J is TRBJ2-7 and V is TRBV4-1; TRBD2 matches 12 bases. The CDR3 length is 15 residues. CDR1 and CDR2 from the germline V gene are MGHRA and YSYEKL. V gave up 4 bases and J gave up 1 base; unmatched junction bases: 2. CDR3 nucleotides: TGCGCCAGCAGCCCGGGACTAGCGGGTTCCTACGAGCAGTACTTC. It is translated as CASSPGLAGSYEQYF.

J is TRBJ2-7 and V is TRBV6-6; 9 bases are a match to TRBD1. The CDR3 runs 15 residues. Germline loops: CDR1 MNHNY, CDR2 SVGAGI (reference sequence). The V segment lost 6 bases and the J segment 3 bases; nucleotides outside the gene matches: 9. The CDR3 region is CASRGYDRGDYEQYF. CDR3 sequence (DNA): TGTGCCAGCAGGGGGTACGACAGGGGGGACTACGAGCAGTACTTC.

The chain combines TRBV7-9 with TRBJ2-5; 8 bases fit TRBD1. Germline V gives CDR1 SEHNR, CDR2 FQNEAQ (reference sequence). V gave up 1 base and J gave up 1 base; unmatched junction bases: 2. The CDR3 length is 15 residues. The CDR3 sequence: CASSLGTGGQETQYF. CDR3 coding DNA: TGTGCCAGCAGCTTAGGAACAGGGGGCCAAGAGACCCAGTACTTC.

The J gene is TRBJ1-1, the V gene TRBV5-1; a weak D match, TRBD1 (5 bases). Trimming removed 4 bases at V and 4 bases at J, with 14 bases between. Germline CDR1 reads SGHRS; CDR2 reads YFSETQ. The CDR3 extends over 14 amino acids. CDR3 protein: CASSGGREGTEAFF. For the CDR3, the DNA is TGCGCCAGCAGCGGGGGACGGGAGGGCACTGAAGCTTTCTTT. The complete variable domain, with remaining parts taken from reference TRBV5-1 and TRBJ1-1, reads KAGVTQTPRYLIKTRGQQVTLSCSPISGHRSVSWYQQTPGQGLQFLFEYFSETQRNKGNFPGRFSGRQFSNSRSEMNVSTLELGDSALYLCASSGGREGTEAFFGQGTRLTVV.

This chain connects TRBV19 to TRBJ1-5, with a tentative D call TRBD1 (5 bases). Trimming stripped 5 bases from V and 5 bases from J, with 10 bases between. Germline V gives CDR1 LNHDA, CDR2 SQIVND (reference sequence). The CDR3 is 13 residues long. The CDR3 DNA follows: TGTGCCAGTAGTTGGGGGAGGGATCAGCCCCAGCATTTT. Translating gives CASSWGRDQPQHF. The full variable domain, with the rest looked up from reference TRBV19 and TRBJ1-5, is DGGITQSPKYLFRKEGQNVTLSCEQNLNHDAMYWYRQDPGQGLRLIYYSQIVNDFQKGDIAEGYSVSREKKESFPLTVTSAQKNPTAFYLCASSWGRDQPQHFGDGTRLSIL.

The chain uses TRBV4-2 and TRBJ1-2; a weak D match, TRBD1 (6 bases). Germline lookup yields CDR1 LGHNA and CDR2 YNFKEQ. The CDR3 spans 15 residues. The V end was cut by 0 bases, the J end by 5 bases, with 13 bases between. The CDR3 DNA sequence: TGTGCCAGCAGCCAAGATTTGGACAGCGCTTATGGCTACACCTTC. As protein: CASSQDLDSAYGYTF.

The chain couples TRBV10-3 to TRBJ2-1; D may be TRBD2 (5 bases). With 0 bases removed from V and 10 bases from J, the gap between germline ends came to 10 bases. The CDR3 extends over 13 amino acids. The germline V gene encodes CDR1 ENHRY and CDR2 SYGVKD. CDR3 amino acids: CAISESWEHEQFF. The DNA of the CDR3 is TGTGCCATCAGTGAGTCTTGGGAGCACGAGCAGTTCTTC.

This CDR3 reads CASSSTGWSYEQYF. The CDR3 DNA is TGTGCCAGCAGTTCAACAGGCTGGTCCTACGAGCAGTACTTC. V and J are TRBV28 and TRBJ2-7; D is possibly TRBD1 (5 bases). Trimming stripped 4 bases from V and 1 base from J, with 11 bases between. From germline, CDR1 is MDHEN and CDR2 SYDVKM. This CDR3 comprises 14 residues.

The rearrangement links TRBV5-1 to TRBJ2-4; possible D gene TRBD2, 6 bases. Per germline, CDR1 SGHRS and CDR2 YFSETQ. The CDR3 is 15 amino acids. The V end was cut by 4 bases, the J end by 1 base, with 12 bases between. The CDR3 spells CASSQGGNAKNIQYF. The CDR3 nucleotides read TGCGCCAGCAGCCAAGGCGGGAATGCCAAAAACATTCAGTACTTC.